The next 28 T cell receptor beta chains were all read from a single sample in a study of T-cell memory formation after mild COVID-19. TCRdb recomputed calls from the 5' RACE reads with MiXCR, one row per CDR3 protein. The sample holds approximately 60,000 distinct CDR3 sequences, 9.5% seen once. Specimen: PBMCs or a T cell subset sorted from them (not recorded which). The receptors originated from a man in his late teens or twenties who had mild COVID-19 (a few samples of this study predate the infection). Cell type and time point are not known.

This clonotype is deemed medium-sized. The chain carries TRBV7-9 and TRBJ2-1; the match to TRBD1 covers 7 bases. V was clipped by 2 bases and J by 6 bases; unmatched bases: 7. CDR1 SEHNR and CDR2 FQNEAQ come from the germline V gene (reference sequence). There are 15 residues in the CDR3. The CDR3 bases are TGTGCCAGCAGCTTATTGACAGGGTTTTTCAATGAGCAGTTCTTC. It is translated as CASSLLTGFFNEQFF.

This clonotype was counted at least ten times. The junction differs from germline at one of its ends, possibly a read error. J is TRBJ1-4 and V is TRBV5-6; D call uncertain. CDR1 and CDR2 from the germline V gene are SGHDT and YYEEEE. CDR3 length equals 12 residues. The CDR3 loop is CASSLANAGKVF. The CDR3 bases are TGTGCCAGCAGCTTGGCCAACGCGGGCAAGGTTTTT.

This clonotype has ten or more counts. The genes are TRBV7-2 and TRBJ2-3, with TRBD2 matching 11 bases. CDR3 length: 19 amino acids. V lost 1 base, J lost 0 bases, and 9 bases stayed unmatched. Germline V gene lookup returns CDR1 SGHTA and CDR2 FQGNSA. CDR3 nucleotide sequence: TGTGCCAGCAGCTTAGGGCTAGCGGGGGGCCCTTCTAGCACAGATACGCAGTATTTT. Its protein is CASSLGLAGGPSSTDTQYF.

V is TRBV5-1 and J is TRBJ2-5; maybe TRBD1 (6 bases). V lost 1 base to trimming and J lost 4 bases, with 11 bases between them. This CDR3 region has 14 residues. Germline V gene lookup returns CDR1 SGHRS and CDR2 YFSETQ. CDR3 bases: TGCGCCAGCAGCTTGAGGGGGACGGTAGAGACCCAGTACTTC. Encoded protein: CASSLRGTVETQYF.

This clonotype has only a few counts. V gene TRBV20-1 combines with J gene TRBJ1-2; D gene ambiguous. Germline assignment: CDR1 DFQATT and CDR2 SNEGSKA (reference sequence). V was trimmed by 3 bases and J by 6 bases, leaving 2 bases between them. This CDR3 has 9 amino acids. CDR3 sequence (DNA): TGCAGTGCTAGCAATGGCTACACCTTC. Residues: CSASNGYTF.

The chain has TRBV7-6 and TRBJ2-5, with TRBD1 matching over 7 bases. CDR1 is SGHVS and CDR2 is FNYEAQ in the germline V gene. With 2 bases clipped from V and 2 bases from J, the junction kept 5 bases outside the gene matches. CDR3 length equals 15 residues. CDR3 coding DNA: TGTGCCAGCAGCTTAAAAGGGGGCTATCAAGAGACCCAGTACTTC. As protein: CASSLKGGYQETQYF. The complete variable domain, with remaining parts taken from reference TRBV7-6 and TRBJ2-5, reads GAGVSQSPRYKVTKRGQDVALRCDPISGHVSLYWYRQALGQGPEFLTYFNYEAQQDKSGLPNDRFSAERPEGSISTLTIQRTEQRDSAMYRCASSLKGGYQETQYFGPGTRLLVL.

There are a few counts of this clonotype. The chain couples TRBV5-1 to TRBJ2-5; unclear D gene. The germline V gene has CDR1 SGHRS and CDR2 YFSETQ. V was clipped by 0 bases and J by 4 bases, with 7 bases between them. The CDR3 loop spans 13 amino acids. CDR3 in amino acids: CASSLERPETQYF. The CDR3 nucleotides are TGCGCCAGCAGCTTGGAACGACCAGAGACCCAGTACTTC.

As for this clonotype: A read error may explain this, as a much larger clone is one base away. The chain combines TRBV5-1 with TRBJ1-6; a weak D match, TRBD1 (5 bases). Deletions cut 1 base from V and 10 bases from J, with 15 bases between. The CDR3 runs to 15 residues. Germline CDR1 reads SGHRS; CDR2 reads YFSETQ. CDR3 sequence (DNA): TGCGCCAGCAGCTTGATGGGGGAAATTGACTCACCCCTCCACTTT. This encodes CASSLMGEIDSPLHF.

The J gene is TRBJ2-5, the V gene TRBV7-8; D could derive from TRBD1 or TRBD2 (5 bases each). The CDR3 contains 13 residues. Deletions cut 5 bases from V and 5 bases from J, with 12 bases between. Germline assignment: CDR1 SGHVS and CDR2 FQNEAQ. In DNA, the CDR3 is TGTGCCAGCAGCCCAGGGACCCACGAGACCCAGTACTTC. Translation gives CASSPGTHETQYF.

This clonotype was observed a few times. This chain uses TRBV18 with TRBJ2-1, with D unresolved. V lost 1 base and J lost 5, with 9 bases in between. The CDR3 contains 14 residues. Germline V gene sequence: CDR1 KGHSH, CDR2 LQKENI. DNA for the CDR3: TGTGCCAGCTCACCACAGGGTTGGGACAATGAGCAGTTCTTC. Residues: CASSPQGWDNEQFF.

The chain links TRBV5-1 to TRBJ2-5; 13 bases are shared with TRBD2. The CDR3 has 16 residues. After removal of 4 bases from V and 4 bases from J, the junction contained 7 bases not matched to a gene. Germline-derived CDR1 and CDR2 are SGHRS and YFSETQ. The CDR3 region is CASSRRTSGGSETQYF. DNA of the CDR3: TGCGCCAGCAGCCGTAGGACTAGCGGGGGATCAGAGACCCAGTACTTC.

This clonotype has just a few counts. The chain recombines TRBV20-1 with TRBJ1-5, with D possibly being TRBD1 (5 bases). Germline-derived CDR1 and CDR2 are DFQATT and SNEGSKA (reference sequence). Between the trimmed V and J ends, which lost 2 bases and 3 bases, there was a span of 11 bases. The CDR3 consists of 14 residues. The CDR3 sequence is CSARSGMDNQPQHF. Written as DNA, the CDR3 is TGCAGTGCTAGATCAGGGATGGACAATCAGCCCCAGCATTTT.

The chain employs TRBV30 and TRBJ2-3; a weak D match, TRBD2 (6 bases). V lost 4 bases, J lost 0 bases, and 17 bases lay in between. The CDR3 extends over 16 amino acids. CDR1 GTSNPN and CDR2 SVGIG come from the germline V gene (reference sequence). CDR3 DNA sequence: TGTGCCTGGAATCGGGGAGGTACTACTAGCACAGATACGCAGTATTTT. Its translation: CAWNRGGTTSTDTQYF.

This clonotype was counted at least ten times. The gene calls are TRBV5-6 and TRBJ2-3, with TRBD2 identical over 11 bases. Per germline, CDR1 SGHDT and CDR2 YYEEEE. This CDR3 is 16 amino acids long. V gave up 3 bases and J gave up 5 bases; unmatched junction bases: 8. CDR3 coding DNA: TGTGCCAGCAGCTCGTTACTAGCGGGGGAACGAGATACGCAGTATTTT. Translating gives CASSSLLAGERDTQYF.

The CDR3 spells CASTWAYGYTF. In nucleotides, the CDR3 is TGTGCCAGTACCTGGGCCTATGGCTACACCTTC. This rearrangement joins TRBV19 to TRBJ1-2; D is undetermined. Between the trimmed V and J ends, which lost 7 bases and 4 bases, there was a span of 7 bases. Germline CDR1 is LNHDA and CDR2 is SQIVND (reference sequence). This CDR3 has 11 amino acids.

The chain is built from TRBV27 and TRBJ2-7; a possible D gene is TRBD2 (6 bases). The CDR3 length is 16 residues. Trimming left V 5 bases short and J 2 bases short, with 19 bases between. The V gene's germline CDR1 is MNHEY and CDR2 SMNVEV (reference sequence). The CDR3 DNA reads as TGTGCCAGCAGTAACCGCGGGGCGGCCCGAACCTACGAGCAGTACTTC. The encoded protein is CASSNRGAARTYEQYF.

In its sample, this clonotype was seen a few times. The chain recombines TRBV6-2 or TRBV6-3 with TRBJ2-7; 12 bases match TRBD2. The V gene's germline CDR1 is MNHEY and CDR2 SVGEGT. This CDR3 comprises 19 residues. Losses at the gene ends were 2 bases for V and 7 bases for J; bases not matched to a gene: 18. Here the CDR3 DNA reads TGTGCCAGCAGTTACCAACCTCTAGCGGGGGGGCATCCTTCCGGAGAGCAGTACGTC. Translating gives CASSYQPLAGGHPSGEQYV.

The rearrangement links TRBV2 to TRBJ2-2; a weak D match, TRBD1 (5 bases). CDR3 length: 16 residues. Trimming pared 7 bases from V and 2 bases from J, leaving 17 bases between. Germline V gene lookup returns CDR1 SNHLY and CDR2 FYNNEI. The CDR3 sequence: CASTRDRLDNTGELFF. The CDR3 DNA reads as TGTGCCAGCACGCGCGACAGACTGGACAACACCGGGGAGCTGTTTTTT. The full variable domain, completed using reference TRBV2 and TRBJ2-2, is EPEVTQTPSHQVTQMGQEVILRCVPISNHLYFYWYRQILGQKVEFLVSFYNNEISEKSEIFDDQFSVERPDGSNFTLKIRSTKLEDSAMYFCASTRDRLDNTGELFFGEGSRLTVL.

The chain employs TRBV6-5 and TRBJ2-3; 7 bases line up with TRBD2. The CDR3 runs to 16 residues. CDR1 and CDR2 from the germline V gene are MNHEY and SVGAGI. After removal of 3 bases from V and 5 bases from J, the junction contained 11 bases not matched to a gene. CDR3: CASSYQGGRGRDTQYF. DNA of the CDR3: TGTGCCAGCAGTTATCAGGGTGGGAGGGGACGAGATACGCAGTATTTT.

This clonotype turned up a few times. The chain recombines TRBV4-3 with TRBJ1-2; no clear D gene. The germline V gene has CDR1 LGHNA and CDR2 YSLEER. Trimming pared 1 base from V and 8 bases from J, leaving 17 bases between. This CDR3 spans 15 amino acids. The CDR3 nucleotides are TGCGCCAGCAGCCAAGGACTGGGCGGGGAATGGGGCTACACCTTC. It encodes CASSQGLGGEWGYTF.

The chain recombines TRBV18 with TRBJ1-1; D is unresolved. Trimming cost V 2 bases and J 1 base, with 5 bases left between them. CDR3 length equals 13 residues. CDR1 and CDR2 (germline): KGHSH, LQKENI. The CDR3 coding sequence is TGTGCCAGCTCACCAGCGGAGAACACTGAAGCTTTCTTT. Its protein product is CASSPAENTEAFF. The variable domain in full, with the rest retrieved from reference TRBV18 and TRBJ1-1, is NAGVMQNPRHLVRRRGQEARLRCSPMKGHSHVYWYRQLPEEGLKFMVYLQKENIIDESGMPKERFSAEFPKEGPSILRIQQVVRGDSAAYFCASSPAENTEAFFGQGTRLTVV.

The V call is TRBV10-3, the J call TRBJ2-3; 7 bases are shared with TRBD1. Germline V lookup: CDR1 ENHRY, CDR2 SYGVKD. V shed 10 bases and J 4 bases; nucleotides not matched to a gene: 17. This CDR3 has 16 residues. CDR3 nucleotide sequence: TGTGCCACCGCGAGGGCCAAGGGGGCGGTGGCAGATACGCAGTATTTT. Its protein product is CATARAKGAVADTQYF.

A few counts support this clonotype. DNA of the CDR3: TGTGCCAGCAGTTTTATGGGCAGGGGGCCGAACATTCAGTACTTC. Its protein is CASSFMGRGPNIQYF. This chain links TRBV28 with TRBJ2-4, with 8 bases identical to TRBD1. Germline values: CDR1 MDHEN, CDR2 SYDVKM. The CDR3 loop spans 15 amino acids. J was trimmed by 7 bases and V by 3 bases; bases with no gene match: 8.

This clonotype was seen at least ten times. This chain links TRBV6-2 or TRBV6-3 with TRBJ2-1, with 12 bases that match TRBD2. Germline V lookup: CDR1 MNHEY, CDR2 SVGEGT. The CDR3 is 15 residues long. The V gene end was trimmed by 10 bases and the J gene end by 0 bases; junction bases not matched to a gene: 4. CDR3 DNA sequence: TGTGCCAAGACTAGCGGGGGTATCTCCTACAATGAGCAGTTCTTC. Its protein is CAKTSGGISYNEQFF.

This chain connects TRBV30 to TRBJ1-1; D not certain. Germline V CDR1 and CDR2: GTSNPN, SVGIG (reference sequence). The CDR3 has 14 residues. V was shortened by 2 bases and J by 1 base, with 11 bases between the two germline ends. The CDR3 DNA sequence: TGTGCCTGGAGTCCCGGGGTCTCGAACACTGAAGCTTTCTTT. Translation: CAWSPGVSNTEAFF. The full variable domain, its missing parts supplied by reference TRBV30 and TRBJ1-1, is SQTIHQWPATLVQPVGSPLSLECTVEGTSNPNLYWYRQAAGRGLQLLFYSVGIGQISSEVPQNLSASRPQDRQFILSSKKLLLSDSGFYLCAWSPGVSNTEAFFGQGTRLTVV.

The V call is TRBV5-1, the J call TRBJ2-7; tentatively, D is TRBD1 (6 bases). The ends were cut back, 0 bases at V and 3 bases at J, with 10 bases in the middle. Germline values: CDR1 SGHRS, CDR2 YFSETQ. The length of the CDR3 is 14 residues. CDR3 nucleotide sequence: TGCGCCAGCAGCTTGGCCTTAGGGGGCTACGAGCAGTACGTC. It yields the protein CASSLALGGYEQYV.

The chain carries TRBV6-2 or TRBV6-3 and TRBJ2-7; either TRBD1 or TRBD2 may fit D (6 bases each). The germline V gene encodes CDR1 MNHEY and CDR2 SVGEGT. With 8 bases removed from V and 3 bases from J, the gap between germline ends came to 29 bases. This CDR3 has 18 amino acids. CDR3 protein: CASFSGRQPRRGVYEQYV. Here the CDR3 DNA reads TGTGCCAGCTTCTCGGGGCGGCAACCTCGTAGGGGGGTCTACGAGCAGTACGTC.

The rearrangement links TRBV5-6 to TRBJ2-7, with 12 bases that match TRBD1. This CDR3 has 13 residues. V lost 3 bases, J lost 5 bases, and 0 bases stayed unmatched. CDR1 and CDR2 (germline): SGHDT, YYEEEE. CDR3 sequence reads: CASSWDRGHEQYF. The DNA for the CDR3 is TGTGCCAGCAGCTGGGACAGGGGGCACGAGCAGTACTTC.